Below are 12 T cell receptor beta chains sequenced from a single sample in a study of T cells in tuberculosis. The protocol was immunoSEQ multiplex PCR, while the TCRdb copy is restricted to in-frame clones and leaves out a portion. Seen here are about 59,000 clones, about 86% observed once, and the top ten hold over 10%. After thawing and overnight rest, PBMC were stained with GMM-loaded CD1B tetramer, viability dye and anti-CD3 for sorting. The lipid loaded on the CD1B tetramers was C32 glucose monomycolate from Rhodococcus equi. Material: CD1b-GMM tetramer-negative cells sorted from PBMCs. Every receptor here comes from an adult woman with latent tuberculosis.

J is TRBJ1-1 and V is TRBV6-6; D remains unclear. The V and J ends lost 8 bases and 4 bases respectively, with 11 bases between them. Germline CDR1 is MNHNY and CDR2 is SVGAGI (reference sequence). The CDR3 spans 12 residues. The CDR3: CASSQAGTEAFF. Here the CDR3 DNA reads TGTGCCAGCTCCCAAGCTGGCACTGAAGCTTTCTTT.

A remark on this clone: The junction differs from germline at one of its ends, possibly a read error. The chain's CDR3 is CASSSQGFSGEPFF. Written as DNA, the CDR3 is TGTGCCAGCAGCTCACAGGGTTTCAGCGGGGAGCCGTTTTTT. The V gene is TRBV7-2, the J gene TRBJ2-2; D might be TRBD2 (7 bases). Germline values: CDR1 SGHTA, CDR2 FQGNSA. The CDR3 has 14 residues.

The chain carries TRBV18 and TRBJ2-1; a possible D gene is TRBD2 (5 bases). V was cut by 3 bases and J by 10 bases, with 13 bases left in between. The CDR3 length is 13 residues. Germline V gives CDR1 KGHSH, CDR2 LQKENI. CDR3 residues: CASSPASAGEQFF. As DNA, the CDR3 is TGTGCCAGCTCACCGGCCAGCGCGGGCGAGCAGTTCTTC.

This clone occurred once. The CDR3 is CASSSPTGHYGYTF. CDR3 nucleotide sequence: TGTGCCAGCAGCTCCCCGACAGGGCACTATGGCTACACCTTC. The chain recombines TRBV7-9 with TRBJ1-2; 7 bases match TRBD1. V trimming: 4 bases; J trimming: 3 bases; junction bases outside the gene matches: 5. CDR1 is SEHNR and CDR2 is FQNEAQ in the germline V gene (reference sequence). The CDR3 is made up of 14 amino acids.

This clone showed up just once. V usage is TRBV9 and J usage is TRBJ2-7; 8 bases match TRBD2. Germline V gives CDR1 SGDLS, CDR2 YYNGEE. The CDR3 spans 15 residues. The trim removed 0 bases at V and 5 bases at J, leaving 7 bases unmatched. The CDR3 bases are TGTGCCAGCAGCGTAGGCCGACTAGCGACCAACGAGCAGTACTTC. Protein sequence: CASSVGRLATNEQYF.

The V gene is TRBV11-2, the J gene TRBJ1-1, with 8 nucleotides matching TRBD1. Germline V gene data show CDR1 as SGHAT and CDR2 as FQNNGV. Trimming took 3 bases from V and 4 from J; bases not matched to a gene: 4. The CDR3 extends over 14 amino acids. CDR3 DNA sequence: TGTGCCAGCAGCTTTCAGGGGGCTGGCACTGAAGCTTTCTTT. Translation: CASSFQGAGTEAFF.

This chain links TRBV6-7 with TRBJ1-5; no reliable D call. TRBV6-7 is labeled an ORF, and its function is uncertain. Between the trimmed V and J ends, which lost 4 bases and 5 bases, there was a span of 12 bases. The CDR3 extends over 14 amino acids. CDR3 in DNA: TGTGCCAGCAGTTTGCAGGTCGTTCATCAGCCCCAGCATTTT. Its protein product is CASSLQVVHQPQHF.

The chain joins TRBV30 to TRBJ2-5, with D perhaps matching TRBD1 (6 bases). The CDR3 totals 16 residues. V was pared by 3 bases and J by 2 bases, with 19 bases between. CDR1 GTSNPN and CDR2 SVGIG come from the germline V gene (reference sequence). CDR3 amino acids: CAWRIRGGLGQETQYF. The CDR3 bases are TGTGCCTGGAGAATTCGTGGGGGCCTGGGGCAAGAGACCCAGTACTTC.

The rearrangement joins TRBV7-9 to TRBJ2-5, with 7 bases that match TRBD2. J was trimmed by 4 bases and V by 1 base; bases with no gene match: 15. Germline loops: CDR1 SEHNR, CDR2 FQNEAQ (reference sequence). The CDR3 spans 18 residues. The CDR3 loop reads CASSLVPAGFSLGETQYF. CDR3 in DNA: TGTGCCAGCAGCTTAGTCCCAGCGGGATTTTCCCTAGGAGAGACCCAGTACTTC.

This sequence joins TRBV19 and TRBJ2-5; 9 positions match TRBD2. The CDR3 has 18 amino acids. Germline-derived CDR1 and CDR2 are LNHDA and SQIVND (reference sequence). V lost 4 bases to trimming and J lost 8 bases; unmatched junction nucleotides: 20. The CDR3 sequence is CASSTSLGSGGLAQTQYF. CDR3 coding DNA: TGTGCCAGTAGTACCTCCCTAGGCTCGGGGGGACTAGCCCAAACCCAGTACTTC.

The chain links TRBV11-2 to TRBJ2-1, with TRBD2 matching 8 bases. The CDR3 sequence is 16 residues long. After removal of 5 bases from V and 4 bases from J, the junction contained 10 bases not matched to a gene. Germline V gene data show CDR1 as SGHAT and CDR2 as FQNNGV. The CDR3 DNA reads TGTGCCAGCAGCCCCGCCAGGGCGGGGGGATACAATGAGCAGTTCTTC. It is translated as CASSPARAGGYNEQFF.

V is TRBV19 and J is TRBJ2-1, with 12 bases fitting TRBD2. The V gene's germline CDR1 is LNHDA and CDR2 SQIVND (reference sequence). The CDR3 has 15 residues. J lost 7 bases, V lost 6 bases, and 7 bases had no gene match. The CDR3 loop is CASRTATSGSNEQFF. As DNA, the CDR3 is TGTGCCAGTAGAACGGCGACTAGCGGGAGTAATGAGCAGTTCTTC.